This T cell receptor beta chain was identified in a study of shared clonotypes between healthy human individuals (dated by TCRdb to the early 2020s). For the wider study: The cohort comprised a couple of women and a few men aged 18 to 49 years. To estimate repertoire size and how much clonotype sharing occurs between individuals, the study deeply sequenced the blood TCR repertoires of 5 or 6 healthy adults. Leukapheresis yielded between about 0.9 and 8.9 billion PBMCs per donor. Libraries were prepared and TCR repertoires were sequenced by different laboratories using diverse techniques, in order to increase sequencing depth and limit assay-specific biases. The paper as a whole reports these results and caveats: Only blood was sampled, and tissue TCR repertoires likely differ from those in blood. Because the study included a small number of donors, the genetic and exposure-history diversity represented was limited. Pairwise subsampling led to the expectation that sequencing depth would affect the degree of clonotype sharing among donors.

Healthy HIV-negative adults with no recently reported acute infections or vaccinations were included as donors. Every donor was a Caucasian adult residing in Nashville, Tennessee, USA. For unsorted samples, tens of millions of PBMCs were counted and genomic DNA was extracted with the QIAamp DNA Blood Mini kit. After blood collection by leukapheresis, PBMCs were isolated using Ficoll-Histopaque density gradient centrifugation and then cryopreserved in the vapor phase of liquid nitrogen. Using the deep immunoSEQ assay, TCR CDR3 regions were amplified from genomic DNA by multiplex PCR. Genomic DNA extracted from each cell subset was distributed evenly over all wells of several immunoSEQ 96-well plates, and each plate served as one replicate. For unsorted PBMC, each replicate PCR was loaded with roughly 330 ng genomic DNA, equivalent to 30,000 or so T cell genomes. Genomic DNA from unsorted PBMC was sequenced over ten immunoSEQ deep assay plates. Purified libraries were quantified with a Qubit 3.0 fluorometer, sized on a Bioanalyzer 2100, and re-quantified with the KAPA Library Quantification kit. A separate single-read 150-cycle Illumina NextSeq 550 flow cell was used to sequence each immunoSEQ 96-well plate. As for how the authors treated the data: Because the immunoSEQ output included only junctional sequences and no quality scores, the filtering could not be the same as the filtering used for full-length reads. Sequences were annotated with PyIR, a Python wrapper for IgBLAST v1.9, and V/J genes and CDR3 were assigned using IMGT germline references. Reads were removed for weak V/J assignments (E-value above 1e-6), missing CDR3, stop codons, out-of-frame junctions, or ambiguous translated residues. V3J clonotypes were defined as sequences sharing an identical inferred V gene, J gene, and CDR3 amino acid sequence. Percentage overlap between repertoires was calculated by dividing the number of shared unique clonotypes by the size of the smaller repertoire. Repertoire richness was assessed with RTK rarefaction, the Chao1 estimator, and Recon v2.1 estimates of unobserved clonotypes. In its TCRdb copy, this immuneACCESS table keeps in-frame sequences only and misses some clones. Where compared with another copy, unresolved V genes explain less than half of these, and the others have no known cause. V, J and clone size are those of that table, while D and trimming were read from the DNA. For this sample the table gives fewer than 650,000 clones, of which 75% to 85% were detected only once. 10% to 15% of the sample goes to the ten largest clones.

Of note for this clone: No antigen is known for it. No quality values exist for individual bases; no much larger clone is one base distant.

V loses 6 bases of germline sequence and J loses 2 bases, and the interval between the two ends is 10 bases. The germline V gene (reference sequence) gives CDR1 as LNHDA and CDR2 as SQIVND. The CDR3 sequence holds 13 residues, the cysteine and phenylalanine included. Kept here is only the CDR3 DNA, which spans 39 bases and is read in frame from base 1. The rearrangement joined TRBV19 to TRBJ1-2; TRBD1 might be the D gene, on 6 matching bases. Sequencing was done on a sample of PBMCs. The sequence came from a woman between 40 and 50 years old in good health. Some clones in this sample may be carry-over from other donors' samples. The DNA reads TGTGCCAGTAGCGAAGGACAGAACTATGGCTACACCTTC. This translates into CASSEGQNYGYTF.